This T cell receptor beta chain was observed in a study of shared clonotypes between healthy human individuals. Naive CD8 cells comprised CD45RO-negative, CCR7-positively selected cells, excluding terminally differentiated effector memory CD45RA+ cells. Only in-frame clones appear in the TCRdb table, and some are missing; sequencing was by immunoSEQ multiplex PCR. The repertoire holds about 2.2 million clones, with 85% to 95% as singletons. This CDR3 region has 13 residues. V lost 5 bases to trimming and J lost 6 bases, with 13 bases between them. Per germline, CDR1 PRHDT and CDR2 FYEKMQ (reference sequence). This clone was seen a single time. Its antigen is still unknown. Study-wide findings and caveats: The four-donor shared clonotypes exceeded non-shared clonotypes in generation probability, with non-shared ones scoring lower.

The TCR sequence derives from a young man in good health. Some clones in this sample may be carry-over from other donors' samples. Sequenced input: naive CD8+ T cells from PBMCs. The V call is TRBV13, the J call TRBJ1-2; no definite D call. The CDR3 nucleotides read TGTGCCAGCAGCCCACACGGGCAACATGGCTACACCTTC. Translating gives CASSPHGQHGYTF.